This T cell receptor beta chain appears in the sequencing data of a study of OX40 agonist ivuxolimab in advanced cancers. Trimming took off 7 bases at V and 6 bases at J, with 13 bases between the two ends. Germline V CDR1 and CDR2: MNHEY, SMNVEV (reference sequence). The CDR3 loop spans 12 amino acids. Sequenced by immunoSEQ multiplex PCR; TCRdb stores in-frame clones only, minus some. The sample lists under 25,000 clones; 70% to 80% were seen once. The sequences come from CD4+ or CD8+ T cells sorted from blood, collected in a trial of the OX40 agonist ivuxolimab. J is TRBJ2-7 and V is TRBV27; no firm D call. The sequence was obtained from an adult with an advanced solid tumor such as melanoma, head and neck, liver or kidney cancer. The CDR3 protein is CASNPPELEQYF. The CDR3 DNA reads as TGTGCCAGCAACCCCCCGGAGCTCGAGCAGTACTTC.